These 32 T cell receptor beta chains were all obtained from the same sample, sequenced in a study of blood T cells in healthy people across ages. The second PCR ran about 6 to 12 cycles with a sample-barcoded 5' primer and J-beta primers. Via MiXCR, TCRdb re-called the 5' RACE reads, giving one row per CDR3 protein. The repertoire holds 890,000 or so distinct CDR3 sequences, with approximately 67% as singletons. Sequenced input: blood. These receptor sequences come from a man in his thirties or forties in good health.

The chain uses TRBV20-1 and TRBJ2-3; 10 bases line up with TRBD2. Germline loops: CDR1 DFQATT, CDR2 SNEGSKA (reference sequence). Germline trimming cut 6 bases from V and 2 bases from J; bases unmatched to any gene: 8. This CDR3 spans 15 amino acids. CDR3 loop: CSAFMGLALTDTQYF. The CDR3 nucleotides read TGCAGTGCCTTTATGGGACTAGCGCTCACAGATACGCAGTATTTT.

This clonotype was detected a few times. The V gene is TRBV29-1, the J gene TRBJ2-5; D gene ambiguous. Germline V gene sequence: CDR1 SQVTM, CDR2 ANQGSEA. The germline V and J ends were trimmed by 4 bases and 1 base, with 13 bases remaining between them. This CDR3 spans 14 amino acids. CDR3 residues: CSVVPFAAQETQYF. The CDR3 DNA reads TGCAGCGTTGTACCTTTCGCGGCCCAAGAGACCCAGTACTTC.

This chain links TRBV28 with TRBJ1-5, with D uncertain. Germline V lookup: CDR1 MDHEN, CDR2 SYDVKM. Between the trimmed V and J ends, which lost 2 bases and 5 bases, there was a span of 13 bases. The CDR3 is 15 residues long. CDR3 sequence: CASSLGRADYQPQHF. The CDR3 nucleotides are TGTGCCAGCAGTTTAGGGAGGGCGGACTATCAGCCCCAGCATTTT.

In this sample, this clonotype turned up once. V usage is TRBV4-3 and J usage is TRBJ1-2; a possible D gene is TRBD1 (6 bases). Germline lookup yields CDR1 LGHNA and CDR2 YSLEER. The CDR3 is 12 amino acids. Trimming stripped 5 bases from V and 9 bases from J, with 13 bases between. The CDR3 DNA follows: TGCGCCAGCAGCGAGGGGGAGGGAAGCTACACCTTC. Translation gives CASSEGEGSYTF.

CDR3 DNA sequence: TGTGCCAGCAGCTTAGATGGCAGGGGAAACAACGTCCTGACTTTC. Encoded protein: CASSLDGRGNNVLTF. The chain joins TRBV7-9 to TRBJ2-6; TRBD1 is a possible D gene (6 bases). Germline-derived CDR1 and CDR2 are SEHNR and FQNEAQ (reference sequence). This CDR3 comprises 15 residues. V gave up 1 base and J gave up 9 bases, with 13 bases separating them.

The V gene is TRBV20-1, the J gene TRBJ2-5; a possible D gene is TRBD2 (6 bases). Germline V CDR1 and CDR2: DFQATT, SNEGSKA (reference sequence). The CDR3 contains 14 residues. V dropped 1 base and J dropped 1 base, with 10 bases sitting between them. This CDR3 is CSARGGTAQETQYF. In DNA form, the CDR3 reads TGCAGTGCTAGAGGGGGGACTGCCCAAGAGACCCAGTACTTC.

Regarding this clonotype: The junction differs from germline at one of its ends, possibly a read error. The chain joins TRBV7-2 to TRBJ2-3; no firm D call. Germline-derived CDR1 and CDR2 are SGHTA and FQGNSA. The CDR3 is 13 amino acids. The CDR3 sequence: CASSPRKTDTRYF. The CDR3 DNA is TGTGCCAGCAGCCCGCGTAAAACAGATACGCGGTATTTT.

V usage is TRBV29-1 and J usage is TRBJ2-7; possible D gene TRBD2, 6 bases. The CDR3 contains 13 residues. Germline CDR1 reads SQVTM; CDR2 reads ANQGSEA. V dropped 6 bases and J dropped 2 bases, with 14 bases sitting between them. The CDR3 loop is CSVTEGSAYEQYF. CDR3 nucleotide sequence: TGCAGCGTCACGGAGGGCTCCGCCTACGAGCAGTACTTC.

The chain uses TRBV12-3 or TRBV12-4 and TRBJ2-4; no firm D call. This CDR3 has 18 residues. V lost 0 bases, J lost 1 base, and 16 bases lay in between. The CDR3 DNA reads as TGTGCCAGCAGTTTAGCTGGTCATGGCAGTCTGGCCAAAAACATTCAGTACTTC. Protein: CASSLAGHGSLAKNIQYF.

The gene calls are TRBV4-2 and TRBJ2-1; unclear D gene. Trimming shortened V by 1 base and J by 0 bases, and 10 bases separated the two germline ends. The CDR3 has 16 amino acids. Germline CDR1 reads LGHNA; CDR2 reads YNFKEQ. The CDR3 DNA follows: TGTGCCAGCAGCCAAGTCCCGCGGAACTCCTACAATGAGCAGTTCTTC. Its protein is CASSQVPRNSYNEQFF.

J is TRBJ2-7 and V is TRBV7-6, with 7 bases identical to TRBD1. V dropped 5 bases and J dropped 6; count of bases not matched to a gene: 13. The CDR3 spans 15 residues. Germline-derived CDR1 and CDR2 are SGHVS and FNYEAQ. CDR3 region: CASSPLTGSAGEQYF. CDR3 sequence (DNA): TGTGCCAGCAGCCCATTGACAGGGTCTGCCGGCGAGCAGTACTTC.

At least ten counts were recorded for this clonotype. V and J are TRBV7-2 and TRBJ2-5, with TRBD2 matching over 7 bases. The V segment lost 1 base and the J segment 5 bases; nucleotides outside the gene matches: 16. CDR1 and CDR2 (germline): SGHTA, FQGNSA. This CDR3 is built from 18 residues. This CDR3 is CASSLVEGLADLQETQYF. The DNA of the CDR3 is TGTGCCAGCAGCTTAGTGGAGGGGCTAGCGGATCTCCAGGAGACCCAGTACTTC. Full variable domain (missing parts from reference TRBV7-2 and TRBJ2-5): GAGVSQSPSNKVTEKGKDVELRCDPISGHTALYWYRQSLGQGLEFLIYFQGNSAPDKSGLPSDRFSAERTGGSVSTLTIQRTQQEDSAVYLCASSLVEGLADLQETQYFGPGTRLLVL.

The J gene is TRBJ1-2, the V gene TRBV5-1; TRBD1 might be the D (6 bases). In germline, CDR1 is SGHRS, CDR2 YFSETQ. The length of the CDR3 is 16 residues. V was trimmed by 4 bases and J by 3 bases, leaving 19 bases between them. CDR3 residues: CASSLWGRQEHYGYTF. For the CDR3, the DNA is TGCGCCAGCAGCCTGTGGGGGAGACAGGAGCACTATGGCTACACCTTC.

This clonotype was found once. The gene calls are TRBV10-2 and TRBJ2-3, with D uncertain. Germline V gene lookup returns CDR1 WSHSY and CDR2 SAAADI. The CDR3 extends over 15 amino acids. Trimming shortened V by 5 bases and J by 1 base, and 13 bases separated the two germline ends. CDR3 loop: CASSLKARGTDTQYF. CDR3 in DNA: TGCGCCAGCAGTTTAAAGGCACGAGGCACAGATACGCAGTATTTT.

The chain is built from TRBV9 and TRBJ2-3; 9 nucleotides line up with TRBD1. The CDR3 is 16 residues long. J lost 2 bases, V lost 1 base, and 5 bases had no gene match. The germline V gene has CDR1 SGDLS and CDR2 YYNGEE. The CDR3, as DNA: TGTGCCAGCAGCGTAACGGGACAGGGCGTCACAGATACGCAGTATTTT. It encodes CASSVTGQGVTDTQYF. Full variable domain (missing parts from reference TRBV9 and TRBJ2-3): DSGVTQTPKHLITATGQRVTLRCSPRSGDLSVYWYQQSLDQGLQFLIQYYNGEERAKGNILERFSAQQFPDLHSELNLSSLELGDSALYFCASSVTGQGVTDTQYFGPGTRLTVL.

The V and J genes are TRBV10-3 and TRBJ2-3; D may be TRBD2 (6 bases). The CDR3 consists of 13 residues. CDR1 ENHRY and CDR2 SYGVKD come from the germline V gene. Deletions cut 4 bases from V and 5 bases from J, with 10 bases between. This CDR3 reads CAISALGRDTQYF. CDR3 nucleotides: TGTGCCATCAGTGCCCTCGGGAGAGATACGCAGTATTTT.

CDR3 DNA: TGTGCCAGTCCAGGGGTGAGCGGGGCCAACGTCCTGACTTTC. Protein sequence: CASPGVSGANVLTF. The chain couples TRBV7-9 to TRBJ2-6; tentatively, D is TRBD1 (6 bases). The V gene's germline CDR1 is SEHNR and CDR2 FQNEAQ (reference sequence). The CDR3 loop spans 14 amino acids. V lost 9 bases and J lost 4, with 13 bases in between.

V gene TRBV25-1 combines with J gene TRBJ2-7, with D perhaps TRBD1 (7 bases). Deletions cut 3 bases from V and 3 bases from J, with 24 bases between. Germline V gene lookup returns CDR1 MGHDK and CDR2 SYGVNS. The CDR3 is 18 residues long. The CDR3 sequence is CASSDYRGVAGTVYEQYF. Written as DNA, the CDR3 is TGTGCCAGCAGTGACTACAGGGGTGTCGCGGGAACGGTCTACGAGCAGTACTTC.

Only one count was recorded for this clonotype. The chain is built from TRBV7-2 and TRBJ2-7; D is uncertain. The germline V and J ends were trimmed by 1 base and 3 bases, with 13 bases remaining between them. Germline-derived CDR1 and CDR2 are SGHTA and FQGNSA. This CDR3 has 15 amino acids. This CDR3 reads CASSLGAVSFYEQYF. CDR3 DNA: TGTGCCAGCAGCTTAGGTGCCGTTAGCTTCTACGAGCAGTACTTC. Together with reference TRBV7-2 and TRBJ2-7, the CDR3 gives the full variable domain: GAGVSQSPSNKVTEKGKDVELRCDPISGHTALYWYRQSLGQGLEFLIYFQGNSAPDKSGLPSDRFSAERTGGSVSTLTIQRTQQEDSAVYLCASSLGAVSFYEQYFGPGTRLTVT.

There are a few counts of this clonotype. The V and J genes are TRBV7-9 and TRBJ2-5; TRBD1 agrees at 7 bases. CDR1 and CDR2 from the germline V gene are SEHNR and FQNEAQ (reference sequence). CDR3 length equals 15 residues. V dropped 1 base and J dropped 2; count of bases not matched to a gene: 4. CDR3 in DNA: TGTGCCAGCAGCTTAGGGGACAGCGTACAAGAGACCCAGTACTTC. Encoded protein: CASSLGDSVQETQYF.

This clonotype was seen once. The chain has TRBV12-3 or TRBV12-4 and TRBJ2-2, with 10 bases identical to TRBD1. The CDR3 has 17 amino acids. With 5 bases clipped from V and 4 bases from J, the junction kept 10 bases outside the gene matches. In nucleotides, the CDR3 is TGTGCCAGCAGTATCCTCGACAGGGGGCGTATCACCGGGGAGCTGTTTTTT. Its protein is CASSILDRGRITGELFF.

The chain is built from TRBV4-2 and TRBJ2-7, with 9 nucleotides matching TRBD1. The CDR3 is 16 residues long. V was clipped by 1 base and J by 3 bases; unmatched bases: 7. Germline V gene data show CDR1 as LGHNA and CDR2 as YNFKEQ. CDR3 sequence: CASSQGGQGISYEQYF. CDR3 in DNA: TGTGCCAGCAGCCAAGGGGGACAGGGAATTAGCTACGAGCAGTACTTC.

This clonotype has a count of ten or more. The genes are TRBV7-2 and TRBJ2-1; 12 nucleotides align to TRBD2. V gave up 2 bases and J gave up 7 bases; unmatched junction bases: 6. Germline V gives CDR1 SGHTA, CDR2 FQGNSA. The CDR3 has 16 residues. The CDR3 coding sequence is TGTGCCAGCAGCTTAACTAGCGGGGGGTGGGGGAATGAGCAGTTCTTC. Residues: CASSLTSGGWGNEQFF.

This chain joins TRBV7-8 and TRBJ1-2, with 7 positions matching TRBD1. The CDR3 loop spans 16 amino acids. CDR1 and CDR2 from the germline V gene are SGHVS and FQNEAQ. The V segment lost 1 base and the J segment 0 bases; nucleotides outside the gene matches: 5. The CDR3 is CASSLVFGTANYGYTF. CDR3 coding DNA: TGTGCCAGCAGCTTAGTTTTTGGGACAGCTAACTATGGCTACACCTTC.

The chain recombines TRBV28 with TRBJ2-7; TRBD2 is a possible D gene (6 bases). The germline gives CDR1 MDHEN, CDR2 SYDVKM. This CDR3 comprises 15 residues. V was trimmed by 3 bases and J by 2 bases, leaving 14 bases between them. This CDR3 reads CASSFRRDGTYEQYF. In nucleotides, the CDR3 is TGTGCCAGCAGTTTCAGGCGGGACGGGACCTACGAGCAGTACTTC. The whole variable domain, remainder taken from reference TRBV28 and TRBJ2-7, is DVKVTQSSRYLVKRTGEKVFLECVQDMDHENMFWYRQDPGLGLRLIYFSYDVKMKEKGDIPEGYSVSREKKERFSLILESASTNQTSMYLCASSFRRDGTYEQYFGPGTRLTVT.

The chain couples TRBV6-6 to TRBJ2-7; the D is unclear. The CDR3 totals 15 residues. Deletions cut 0 bases from V and 0 bases from J, with 9 bases between. CDR1 is MNHNY, CDR2 SVGAGI, per germline (reference sequence). CDR3 DNA: TGTGCCAGCAGTTACTCGGGTCCGAGCTCCTACGAGCAGTACTTC. It specifies CASSYSGPSSYEQYF.

V gene TRBV7-8 combines with J gene TRBJ1-2; D gene ambiguous. The CDR3 has 15 amino acids. CDR1 and CDR2 from the germline V gene are SGHVS and FQNEAQ. The germline V and J ends were trimmed by 5 bases and 0 bases, with 13 bases remaining between them. This CDR3 reads CASSRLSTTNYGYTF. The CDR3 DNA reads as TGTGCCAGCAGCAGATTATCGACAACTAACTATGGCTACACCTTC.

This chain links TRBV20-1 with TRBJ2-4; D unclear. The end of the DNA aligns better with TRBJ2-7, so the J call may be wrong. The CDR3 sequence is 12 residues long. Germline CDR1 DFQATT, CDR2 SNEGSKA (reference sequence). DNA for the CDR3: TGCAGTGCCATTCACATTAACTACGAGCAGTACTTC. Protein: CSAIHINYEQYF.

V gene TRBV9 combines with J gene TRBJ2-1; TRBD1 matches at 9 bases. V trimming: 6 bases; J trimming: 1 base; junction bases outside the gene matches: 8. Germline-derived CDR1 and CDR2 are SGDLS and YYNGEE. The CDR3 is 16 residues long. In DNA form, the CDR3 reads TGTGCCAGCACAAGAAGTGGGACAGGGTCCTACAATGAGCAGTTCTTC. It specifies CASTRSGTGSYNEQFF.

In this sample, this clonotype turned up a few times. The chain carries TRBV6-2 or TRBV6-3 and TRBJ2-1; 13 bases align to TRBD2. The CDR3 covers 15 residues. The germline V gene encodes CDR1 MNHEY and CDR2 SVGEGT. The ends lost 7 bases at V and 5 bases at J; junction bases unmatched: 5. In DNA form, the CDR3 reads TGTGCCAGCAACCCCGGGACTAGCGGGAACAATGAGCAGTTCTTC. Protein sequence: CASNPGTSGNNEQFF.

This chain uses TRBV20-1 with TRBJ2-7, with 10 bases lining up with TRBD1. Germline V gene sequence: CDR1 DFQATT, CDR2 SNEGSKA (reference sequence). This CDR3 comprises 13 residues. V shed 6 bases and J 7 bases; nucleotides not matched to a gene: 9. The CDR3 protein is CSAPGQGHAEQYF. In DNA form, the CDR3 reads TGCAGTGCCCCGGGACAGGGGCATGCGGAGCAGTACTTC.

The V and J genes are TRBV6-2 or TRBV6-3 and TRBJ2-1; D is perhaps TRBD1 (6 bases). The germline V and J ends were trimmed by 4 bases and 5 bases, with 18 bases remaining between them. CDR3 length: 16 residues. Germline V gene sequence: CDR1 MNHEY, CDR2 SVGEGT. The CDR3 sequence is CASSFSRDIRDNEQFF. The CDR3 region has the DNA TGTGCCAGCAGTTTTTCCCGGGACATTAGAGACAATGAGCAGTTCTTC.